The 25 T cell receptor beta chains below were found in one sample sequenced in a study of shared clonotypes between healthy human individuals. Profiling relied on immunoSEQ multiplex PCR, and the TCRdb table lists in-frame clones only, not all of them. The table has 2 million to 3 million clones, about 92% seen once. Material for sequencing was naive CD4+ T cells sorted from blood. The subset denotes: CD45RA+ positively selected. The receptors here all came from a man aged 18 to 35 in good health.

The chain has TRBV9 and TRBJ2-5, with 11 bases lining up with TRBD1. Trimming removed 3 bases from V and 5 bases from J; junction bases left unmatched: 6. The CDR3 covers 15 residues. Germline V gene lookup returns CDR1 SGDLS and CDR2 YYNGEE. The CDR3 sequence: CASSAADRGPETQYF. The CDR3 DNA sequence: TGTGCCAGCAGCGCCGCGGACAGGGGGCCGGAGACCCAGTACTTC.

The chain uses TRBV28 and TRBJ2-1, with no clear D. This CDR3 has 13 residues. Trimming took off 5 bases at V and 1 base at J, with 6 bases between the two ends. Germline values: CDR1 MDHEN, CDR2 SYDVKM. Written as DNA, the CDR3 is TGTGCCAGCAGTCCGTATTCCTACAATGAGCAGTTCTTC. Translating it yields CASSPYSYNEQFF.

V gene TRBV7-2 combines with J gene TRBJ1-2; a possible D gene is TRBD1 (5 bases). The V end lost 3 bases, the J end lost 5 bases, and 16 bases lay between the germline ends. The germline gives CDR1 SGHTA, CDR2 FQGNSA. The CDR3 runs to 15 residues. The CDR3 DNA reads as TGTGCCAGCAGCTTGGCAGGGTGGATGGGGTATGGCTACACCTTC. Its protein is CASSLAGWMGYGYTF.

J is TRBJ1-1 and V is TRBV21-1. TRBV21-1 is a known pseudogene. The CDR3 has 12 residues. The CDR3 bases are TGTGCCAGCAGCGATGAACCTTGGGGAGCTTTCTTT. Its protein product is CASSDEPWGAFF.

The chain employs TRBV5-4 and TRBJ1-2; perhaps TRBD1 as D (5 bases). Germline values: CDR1 SGHNT, CDR2 YYREEE (reference sequence). The germline V and J ends were trimmed by 3 bases and 3 bases, with 15 bases remaining between them. This CDR3 has 15 amino acids. In DNA, the CDR3 is TGTGCCAGCAGCTCGCCGCGGGACGGCCACTATGGCTACACCTTC. Encoded protein: CASSSPRDGHYGYTF.

The gene calls are TRBV6-8 and TRBJ2-2, with 10 bases aligning to TRBD2. The junction had 16 bases not matched to a gene; V was cut back by 4 bases and J by 8 bases. This CDR3 is built from 18 residues. CDR1 and CDR2 from the germline V gene are MNHGY and SAAAGT. The chain's CDR3 is CASSSGESSGGAEGELFF. CDR3 coding DNA: TGTGCCAGCAGTTCCGGGGAATCGAGCGGGGGGGCCGAAGGGGAGCTGTTTTTT.

As for this clone: Other DNA sequences in this sample translate to the same CDR3. The CDR3 DNA is TGTGCCAGCTCACCTGGGACTCAAGAGACCCAGTACTTC. Its translation: CASSPGTQETQYF. J is TRBJ2-5 and V is TRBV18; perhaps TRBD2 as D (6 bases). CDR1 is KGHSH and CDR2 is LQKENI in the germline V gene. Trimming took off 3 bases at V and 2 bases at J, with 7 bases between the two ends. This CDR3 comprises 13 residues.

J is TRBJ2-6 and V is TRBV6-5; D possibly corresponds to TRBD1 (6 bases). CDR3 size: 16 residues. V was cut by 4 bases and J by 0 bases, with 10 bases left in between. Germline CDR1 and CDR2: MNHEY and SVGAGI. The CDR3 coding sequence is TGTGCCAGCAGTTCAGGGGTTATCTCTGGGGCCAACGTCCTGACTTTC. This sequence encodes CASSSGVISGANVLTF.

The V gene is TRBV10-3, the J gene TRBJ1-1; D unclear. Trimming left V 7 bases short and J 1 base short, with 10 bases between. This CDR3 is 13 amino acids long. Germline V gene data show CDR1 as ENHRY and CDR2 as SYGVKD. The CDR3, as DNA: TGTGCCATCAAGGAGGGCCAGAACACTGAAGCTTTCTTT. Translation: CAIKEGQNTEAFF.

This clone was observed once. V is TRBV5-5 and J is TRBJ1-4; D is unclear. V was pared by 3 bases and J by 7 bases, with 13 bases between. CDR3 length: 14 residues. The germline V gene encodes CDR1 SGHKS and CDR2 YYEKEE (reference sequence). Here the CDR3 reads CASSSPGNGEKLFF. CDR3 nucleotide sequence: TGTGCCAGCAGCTCCCCCGGGAATGGTGAAAAACTGTTTTTT.

The V and J genes are TRBV5-1 and TRBJ2-3; D unresolved. The V end lost 1 base, the J end lost 2 bases, and 5 bases lay between the germline ends. CDR3 size: 13 residues. Per germline, CDR1 SGHRS and CDR2 YFSETQ. The CDR3 DNA reads as TGCGCCAGCAGCTTGCTCCACACAGATACGCAGTATTTT. This translates into CASSLLHTDTQYF. The full variable domain, its missing parts supplied by reference TRBV5-1 and TRBJ2-3, is KAGVTQTPRYLIKTRGQQVTLSCSPISGHRSVSWYQQTPGQGLQFLFEYFSETQRNKGNFPGRFSGRQFSNSRSEMNVSTLELGDSALYLCASSLLHTDTQYFGPGTRLTVL.

V and J are TRBV5-4 and TRBJ2-3; 7 bases match TRBD1. This CDR3 has 16 residues. V shed 3 bases and J 0 bases; nucleotides not matched to a gene: 7. From germline, CDR1 is SGHNT and CDR2 YYREEE (reference sequence). CDR3 nucleotides: TGTGCCAGCAGCTATAGACAGGGAATGAGCACAGATACGCAGTATTTT. This codes for CASSYRQGMSTDTQYF. Filled out from reference TRBV5-4 and TRBJ2-3, the complete variable domain reads ETGVTQSPTHLIKTRGQQVTLRCSSQSGHNTVSWYQQALGQGPQFIFQYYREEENGRGNFPPRFSGLQFPNYSSELNVNALELDDSALYLCASSYRQGMSTDTQYFGPGTRLTVL.

The CDR3: CASSRDRVKGYTF. CDR3 DNA: TGCGCCAGCAGCCGCGACAGGGTTAAAGGCTACACCTTC. J is TRBJ1-2 and V is TRBV10-1; 7 bases map to TRBD1. The germline V gene has CDR1 WNHNN and CDR2 SYGVQD (reference sequence). CDR3 size: 13 residues. Trimming removed 6 bases from V and 8 bases from J; junction bases left unmatched: 9.

Of note for this clone: The same CDR3 is also encoded by other DNA sequences in this sample. The DNA for the CDR3 is TGCGCCAGCAGCTTGGATCGGGGAAACACCATATATTTT. Encoded protein: CASSLDRGNTIYF. The genes are TRBV5-1 and TRBJ1-3; unclear D gene. CDR1 is SGHRS, CDR2 YFSETQ, per germline. The V end lost 0 bases, the J end lost 4 bases, and 5 bases lay between the germline ends. CDR3 length: 13 residues.

The chain employs TRBV18 and TRBJ2-1, with 10 nucleotides matching TRBD2. This CDR3 has 15 amino acids. The trim removed 3 bases at V and 6 bases at J, leaving 5 bases unmatched. Germline CDR1 reads KGHSH; CDR2 reads LQKENI. DNA of the CDR3: TGTGCCAGCTCACCCCTAGCGGGAGTGGCCAATGAGCAGTTCTTC. Its translation: CASSPLAGVANEQFF.

The gene calls are TRBV29-1 and TRBJ1-1, with unresolved D. The CDR3 length is 13 residues. The germline V gene encodes CDR1 SQVTM and CDR2 ANQGSEA. V lost 0 bases and J 11 bases, leaving 16 bases between the germline ends. The CDR3 DNA sequence: TGCAGCGTTGAAGAGTTTAGAGCAGGCTCGGCTTTCTTT. It translates to CSVEEFRAGSAFF.

The chain couples TRBV19 to TRBJ1-3; D call uncertain. V was pared by 6 bases and J by 0 bases, with 9 bases between. There are 14 residues in the CDR3. The germline V gene encodes CDR1 LNHDA and CDR2 SQIVND (reference sequence). CDR3 sequence: CASSYTVSGNTIYF. In DNA, the CDR3 is TGTGCCAGTAGCTATACAGTCTCTGGAAACACCATATATTTT.

The V call is TRBV10-3, the J call TRBJ2-7; TRBD2 matches 7 bases. With V trimmed by 3 bases and J by 1 base, 6 bases remained unmatched. This CDR3 is 15 amino acids long. Germline CDR1 and CDR2: ENHRY and SYGVKD. CDR3 sequence (DNA): TGTGCCATCAGTGACTTAGCGGGTTTGTCCTACGAGCAGTACTTC. This encodes CAISDLAGLSYEQYF.

Notes on this clone: An end of the junction does not agree with germline; a read error may underlie this. This chain joins TRBV7-7 and TRBJ2-5; D assignment may be TRBD1 or TRBD2 (5 bases each). Germline V gene sequence: CDR1 SSHAT, CDR2 FNYEAQ (reference sequence). This CDR3 has 12 amino acids. The CDR3 sequence: CASSPGTETQYF. CDR3 nucleotide sequence: TGTGCTAGCAGCCCCGGGACAGAGACCCAGTACTTC.

This chain uses TRBV19 with TRBJ2-3, with D possibly TRBD2 on 5 matching bases. V was pared by 0 bases and J by 7 bases, with 14 bases between. This CDR3 comprises 15 residues. The germline V gene has CDR1 LNHDA and CDR2 SQIVND (reference sequence). The chain's CDR3 is CASSIDHDSVNTQYF. CDR3 DNA: TGTGCCAGTAGTATAGATCATGATAGCGTGAATACGCAGTATTTT.

Comments on this clone: Germline and junction disagree at one end, which may indicate a read error. The chain recombines TRBV29-1 with TRBJ1-1; D is undetermined. This CDR3 contains 9 residues. CDR1 and CDR2 from the germline V gene are SQVTM and ANQGSEA. CDR3 DNA: TGCAGCGCCGGGATTGTAGATACCTTT. The encoded protein is CSAGIVDTF.

The V and J genes are TRBV5-4 and TRBJ2-7, with 10 bases identical to TRBD2. The length of the CDR3 is 17 residues. Germline V gene data show CDR1 as SGHNT and CDR2 as YYREEE (reference sequence). J was trimmed by 0 bases and V by 3 bases; bases with no gene match: 9. The CDR3 loop is CASSSGLAASVSYEQYF. In DNA, the CDR3 is TGTGCCAGCAGCTCCGGACTAGCGGCATCGGTCTCCTACGAGCAGTACTTC.

The genes are TRBV11-2 and TRBJ1-2, with a possible D match to TRBD1 (5 bases). The length of the CDR3 is 13 residues. The V end lost 0 bases, the J end lost 8 bases, and 10 bases lay between the germline ends. In germline, CDR1 is SGHAT, CDR2 FQNNGV. CDR3 in amino acids: CASSLEWGTGYTF. The CDR3 bases are TGTGCCAGCAGCTTAGAGTGGGGGACCGGCTACACCTTC.

This chain links TRBV29-1 with TRBJ1-1; D unclear. Germline V gene data show CDR1 as SQVTM and CDR2 as ANQGSEA. The CDR3 is made up of 13 amino acids. V shed 4 bases and J shed 5 bases, with 14 bases lying between them. The DNA of the CDR3 is TGCAGCGTTGGCAGGACGGGGAAGACTGAAGCTTTCTTT. Its protein product is CSVGRTGKTEAFF.

V is TRBV30 and J is TRBJ1-3; TRBD1 might be the D (5 bases). The germline gives CDR1 GTSNPN, CDR2 SVGIG (reference sequence). The length of the CDR3 is 15 residues. Between the trimmed V and J ends, which lost 1 base and 0 bases, there was a span of 10 bases. CDR3 protein: CAWSEDKLSGNTIYF. Here the CDR3 DNA reads TGTGCCTGGAGTGAGGACAAACTCTCTGGAAACACCATATATTTT.